The next 26 T cell receptor beta chains were all read from a single sample in a study of CD8+CD57+ T cells in acquired aplastic anemia. It was patients with CD8+CD57+ cell expansion by flow cytometry who were chosen for sequencing. Both TCR beta VDJ combination and CDR3 sequence profiling were carried out. Genomic DNA was the template for this profiling. TCRdb re-derived calls from the reads in MiXCR, one entry per CDR3 protein. The sample contains a few hundred thousand distinct CDR3 sequences, roughly a third of which appear only once. The sample consisted of sorted CD4+, CD8+, or CD8+CD57+ T cells (not recorded which) from PBMCs. Receptor source: a human donor with aplastic anemia.

This clonotype was counted ten times or more. The J gene is TRBJ2-5, the V gene TRBV20-1; D may be TRBD1 (6 bases). There are 13 residues in the CDR3. CDR1 is DFQATT, CDR2 SNEGSKA, per germline (reference sequence). Between the trimmed V and J ends, which lost 3 bases and 2 bases, there was a span of 10 bases. The CDR3 loop is CSASSRGQETQYF. The CDR3 DNA reads TGCAGTGCTAGTAGTAGGGGGCAAGAGACCCAGTACTTC.

This clonotype was detected a few times. V and J are TRBV7-2 and TRBJ1-2, with a possible D match to TRBD1 (6 bases). Germline loops: CDR1 SGHTA, CDR2 FQGNSA. Trimming cost V 3 bases and J 7 bases, with 15 bases left between them. The CDR3 has 14 amino acids. The CDR3 nucleotides are TGTGCCAGCAGCTTCCCCCAACAGGGAAGTGGCTACACCTTC. Translated, it gives CASSFPQQGSGYTF.

This clonotype was observed a handful of times. V usage is TRBV5-1 and J usage is TRBJ2-1; 7 bases fit TRBD2. CDR3 size: 15 residues. Germline-derived CDR1 and CDR2 are SGHRS and YFSETQ. The ends lost 1 base at V and 3 bases at J; junction bases unmatched: 4. The CDR3 region has the DNA TGCGCCAGCAGCTTGATGAGCGGGGTCTACAATGAGCAGTTCTTC. Translated: CASSLMSGVYNEQFF. Combining the CDR3 with reference TRBV5-1 and TRBJ2-1 gives the whole variable domain KAGVTQTPRYLIKTRGQQVTLSCSPISGHRSVSWYQQTPGQGLQFLFEYFSETQRNKGNFPGRFSGRQFSNSRSEMNVSTLELGDSALYLCASSLMSGVYNEQFFGPGTRLTVL.

The chain employs TRBV29-1 and TRBJ2-7; 12 positions agree with TRBD2. Per the germline V gene, CDR1 is SQVTM and CDR2 is ANQGSEA. The ends lost 4 bases at V and 3 bases at J; junction bases unmatched: 4. CDR3 size: 14 residues. As DNA, the CDR3 is TGCAGCGTTGTGTGGACTAGCGGGGACTACGAGCAGTACTTC. Translated, it gives CSVVWTSGDYEQYF.

In its sample, this clonotype was seen a few times. The chain combines TRBV19 with TRBJ2-7; 9 nucleotides match TRBD1. The germline V gene encodes CDR1 LNHDA and CDR2 SQIVND (reference sequence). CDR3 length: 14 amino acids. Germline trimming cut 11 bases from V and 2 bases from J; bases unmatched to any gene: 10. This chain's CDR3 is CAWDEGQGTYEQYF. The CDR3 DNA reads as TGTGCCTGGGACGAAGGACAGGGGACCTACGAGCAGTACTTC.

In this sample, this clonotype turned up many times. The chain links TRBV2 to TRBJ2-7; D remains ambiguous. The CDR3 has 12 residues. The V and J ends lost 7 bases and 2 bases respectively, with 9 bases between them. Germline V gene lookup returns CDR1 SNHLY and CDR2 FYNNEI. The DNA for the CDR3 is TGTGCCAGCAAGGCCAGTACCTACGAGCAGTACTTC. Translated: CASKASTYEQYF.

A single count supports this clonotype. This chain uses TRBV9 with TRBJ1-2; 7 bases align to TRBD1. The junction had 8 bases not matched to a gene; V was cut back by 6 bases and J by 0 bases. The V gene's germline CDR1 is SGDLS and CDR2 YYNGEE. This CDR3 contains 15 residues. The CDR3 region has the DNA TGTGCCAGCAACGATCGACAGGGCGCTAACTATGGCTACACCTTC. Protein sequence: CASNDRQGANYGYTF.

The chain carries TRBV5-1 and TRBJ2-5; D unresolved. The CDR3 has 12 residues. V gave up 6 bases and J gave up 1 base, with 7 bases separating them. CDR1 is SGHRS and CDR2 is YFSETQ in the germline V gene. DNA of the CDR3: TGCGCCAGCACGTACAGCCAAGAGACCCAGTACTTC. Protein product: CASTYSQETQYF.

The chain is built from TRBV19 and TRBJ1-2, with 7 nucleotides matching TRBD1. Germline CDR1 LNHDA, CDR2 SQIVND (reference sequence). The CDR3 contains 14 residues. V was pared by 7 bases and J by 2 bases, with 7 bases of the junction left unmatched. The CDR3 region has the DNA TGTGCCAGTACTAAGGGGGCGAGGAACTATGGCTACACCTTC. As protein: CASTKGARNYGYTF.

The chain links TRBV7-3 to TRBJ2-1; the D gene could be TRBD1 or TRBD2 (5 bases each). The CDR3 is 16 residues long. The germline V gene encodes CDR1 SGHTA and CDR2 FQGTGA. The V end was cut by 3 bases, the J end by 4 bases, with 16 bases between. Here the CDR3 reads CASSLTWGKEYNEQFF. The DNA for the CDR3 is TGTGCCAGCAGCTTGACCTGGGGGAAAGAGTACAATGAGCAGTTCTTC.

This clonotype has just a few counts. The chain combines TRBV20-1 with TRBJ2-2; possibly TRBD2 for D (5 bases). The CDR3 covers 14 residues. The V and J ends lost 6 bases and 5 bases respectively, with 16 bases between them. The germline CDR1 and CDR2 sequences are DFQATT and SNEGSKA (reference sequence). CDR3: CSAPRPGGTGELFF. The CDR3 coding sequence is TGCAGTGCCCCTCGGCCAGGAGGAACCGGGGAGCTGTTTTTT.

Note on this clonotype: Given a much more abundant clone one base away, this may be a read error. The chain uses TRBV11-1 and TRBJ2-7; D not resolved. This CDR3 is 11 amino acids long. Trimming removed 5 bases from V and 3 bases from J, with 5 bases in between. The V gene's germline CDR1 is SGHAT and CDR2 FQDESV (reference sequence). The CDR3 sequence is CASSRRYEQYF. The CDR3 DNA follows: TGTGCCAGCAGCCGACGCTACGAGCAGTACTTC.

This clonotype showed up many times. The CDR3 nucleotides are TGCAGTGCTAGAGATAACACTGAAGCTTTCTTT. Its translation is CSARDNTEAFF. The rearrangement joins TRBV20-1 to TRBJ1-1, with D uncertain. V gave up 0 bases and J gave up 2 bases, with 1 base separating them. The CDR3 totals 11 residues. The germline V gene has CDR1 DFQATT and CDR2 SNEGSKA (reference sequence).

As for this clonotype: A much larger clone is a single base away; this may be a read error. The chain is built from TRBV7-3 and TRBJ1-1; D remains ambiguous. The CDR3 sequence is 12 residues long. Germline V gene data show CDR1 as SGHTA and CDR2 as FQGTGA. CDR3 nucleotide sequence: TGTGCCAGCAGCCCCAAAAACACTGGAGCTTTCTTT. Translation gives CASSPKNTGAFF.

The V gene is TRBV25-1, the J gene TRBJ1-1, with D unresolved. V dropped 5 bases and J dropped 2 bases, with 18 bases sitting between them. The CDR3 covers 16 residues. From germline, CDR1 is MGHDK and CDR2 SYGVNS. The CDR3 DNA reads as TGTGCCAGCAGTTTTAACAGTATCTCTGGAAACACTGAAGCTTTCTTT. Translating gives CASSFNSISGNTEAFF.

This clonotype was observed a handful of times. The chain has TRBV3-1 and TRBJ1-6; D gene ambiguous. The CDR3 extends over 12 amino acids. V gave up 4 bases and J gave up 5 bases, with 3 bases separating them. CDR1 is LGHDT and CDR2 is YNNKEL in the germline V gene (reference sequence). The CDR3 loop reads CASSPDNSPLHF. The CDR3, as DNA: TGTGCCAGCAGCCCCGATAATTCACCCCTCCACTTT.

Remarks on this clonotype: Since a much larger clone is just one base distant, this may be a read error. V and J are TRBV19 and TRBJ1-6; no clear D. Germline loops: CDR1 LNHDA, CDR2 SQIVND (reference sequence). The CDR3 length is 17 residues. V was clipped by 3 bases and J by 8 bases, with 20 bases between them. CDR3 nucleotides: TGTGCCAGTAGTATGCTTTCCGGGATAGGGATAGATTCACCCCTCCACTTT. It translates to CASSMLSGIGIDSPLHF.

At least ten counts were recorded for this clonotype. This chain uses TRBV20-1 with TRBJ2-7; possible D gene TRBD2, 5 bases. The V and J ends lost 5 bases and 2 bases respectively, with 16 bases between them. Germline V gene lookup returns CDR1 DFQATT and CDR2 SNEGSKA (reference sequence). The CDR3 totals 14 residues. This CDR3 reads CSALVSRATYEQYF. The CDR3 DNA follows: TGCAGTGCTTTAGTTTCGCGGGCAACCTACGAGCAGTACTTC.

This clonotype appeared a few times. This chain joins TRBV2 and TRBJ2-1, with unresolved D. CDR3 size: 15 residues. Germline values: CDR1 SNHLY, CDR2 FYNNEI. Trimming removed 6 bases at V and 9 bases at J, with 21 bases between. This CDR3 is CASSSQGPSVGEQFF. The CDR3 region has the DNA TGTGCCAGCAGCTCACAAGGCCCCTCGGTAGGTGAGCAGTTCTTC.

This clonotype was counted many times. The rearrangement uses TRBV9 and TRBJ2-1; D might be TRBD2 (5 bases). V lost 3 bases and J lost 0, with 10 bases in between. In germline, CDR1 is SGDLS, CDR2 YYNGEE. The CDR3 covers 15 residues. The CDR3 sequence: CASSASTNSYNEQFF. The CDR3 nucleotides are TGTGCCAGCAGCGCATCGACTAACTCCTACAATGAGCAGTTCTTC.

This clonotype was observed many times. The chain uses TRBV19 and TRBJ1-1; D is ambiguous. This CDR3 is built from 14 residues. Trimming took 1 base from V and 5 from J, leaving 11 bases between them. Germline CDR1 and CDR2: LNHDA and SQIVND (reference sequence). The CDR3 DNA reads TGTGCCAGTAGTATAGTAGCGTTTGATACTGAAGCTTTCTTT. It codes for CASSIVAFDTEAFF.

With regard to this clonotype: A read error is likely, as this CDR3 ends without the conserved phenylalanine or tryptophan. No DNA is shown, since the ends of the CDR3 on it are uncertain; the CDR3 is the one TCRdb lists. This chain joins TRBV20-1 and TRBJ1-2; TRBD1, as called in the table, went unchecked against the DNA. In germline, CDR1 is DFQATT, CDR2 SNEGSKA (reference sequence). The CDR3 is 13 amino acids in total, end residues counted. This CDR3 reads CSAPRDRTYGYAL.

This clonotype was detected only a few times. The CDR3 protein is CASSTTSGSGTGELFF. In DNA form, the CDR3 reads TGTGCCAGCAGTACTACTAGCGGGAGTGGAACCGGGGAGCTGTTTTTT. J is TRBJ2-2 and V is TRBV11-2; 11 nucleotides match TRBD2. The V gene's germline CDR1 is SGHAT and CDR2 FQNNGV. The CDR3 extends over 16 amino acids. V lost 6 bases to trimming and J lost 5 bases; unmatched junction nucleotides: 8.

The chain carries TRBV2 and TRBJ1-1, with D possibly TRBD1 on 5 matching bases. Germline V CDR1 and CDR2: SNHLY, FYNNEI. This CDR3 comprises 18 residues. V was shortened by 1 base and J by 0 bases, with 18 bases between the two germline ends. The CDR3 DNA reads as TGTGCCAGCAGTGAAGATCCTTGGGGGGTCCAAGTGAACACTGAAGCTTTCTTT. Translation: CASSEDPWGVQVNTEAFF.

This clonotype was seen many times. This rearrangement joins TRBV12-3 or TRBV12-4 to TRBJ1-2; the match to TRBD1 covers 7 bases. V lost 4 bases and J lost 4; bases outside the gene matches: 9. This CDR3 is built from 15 residues. CDR3: CASSSSGTATYGYTF. DNA of the CDR3: TGTGCCAGCAGTTCTTCCGGGACAGCTACCTATGGCTACACCTTC.

This clonotype was observed many times. This chain uses TRBV5-1 with TRBJ2-7; 7 bases are shared with TRBD1. CDR1 is SGHRS, CDR2 YFSETQ, per germline. V trimming: 4 bases; J trimming: 2 bases; junction bases outside the gene matches: 6. This CDR3 is 14 amino acids long. CDR3 amino acids: CASSTRTGTYEQYF. The DNA for the CDR3 is TGCGCCAGCAGCACCCGGACAGGTACCTACGAGCAGTACTTC.